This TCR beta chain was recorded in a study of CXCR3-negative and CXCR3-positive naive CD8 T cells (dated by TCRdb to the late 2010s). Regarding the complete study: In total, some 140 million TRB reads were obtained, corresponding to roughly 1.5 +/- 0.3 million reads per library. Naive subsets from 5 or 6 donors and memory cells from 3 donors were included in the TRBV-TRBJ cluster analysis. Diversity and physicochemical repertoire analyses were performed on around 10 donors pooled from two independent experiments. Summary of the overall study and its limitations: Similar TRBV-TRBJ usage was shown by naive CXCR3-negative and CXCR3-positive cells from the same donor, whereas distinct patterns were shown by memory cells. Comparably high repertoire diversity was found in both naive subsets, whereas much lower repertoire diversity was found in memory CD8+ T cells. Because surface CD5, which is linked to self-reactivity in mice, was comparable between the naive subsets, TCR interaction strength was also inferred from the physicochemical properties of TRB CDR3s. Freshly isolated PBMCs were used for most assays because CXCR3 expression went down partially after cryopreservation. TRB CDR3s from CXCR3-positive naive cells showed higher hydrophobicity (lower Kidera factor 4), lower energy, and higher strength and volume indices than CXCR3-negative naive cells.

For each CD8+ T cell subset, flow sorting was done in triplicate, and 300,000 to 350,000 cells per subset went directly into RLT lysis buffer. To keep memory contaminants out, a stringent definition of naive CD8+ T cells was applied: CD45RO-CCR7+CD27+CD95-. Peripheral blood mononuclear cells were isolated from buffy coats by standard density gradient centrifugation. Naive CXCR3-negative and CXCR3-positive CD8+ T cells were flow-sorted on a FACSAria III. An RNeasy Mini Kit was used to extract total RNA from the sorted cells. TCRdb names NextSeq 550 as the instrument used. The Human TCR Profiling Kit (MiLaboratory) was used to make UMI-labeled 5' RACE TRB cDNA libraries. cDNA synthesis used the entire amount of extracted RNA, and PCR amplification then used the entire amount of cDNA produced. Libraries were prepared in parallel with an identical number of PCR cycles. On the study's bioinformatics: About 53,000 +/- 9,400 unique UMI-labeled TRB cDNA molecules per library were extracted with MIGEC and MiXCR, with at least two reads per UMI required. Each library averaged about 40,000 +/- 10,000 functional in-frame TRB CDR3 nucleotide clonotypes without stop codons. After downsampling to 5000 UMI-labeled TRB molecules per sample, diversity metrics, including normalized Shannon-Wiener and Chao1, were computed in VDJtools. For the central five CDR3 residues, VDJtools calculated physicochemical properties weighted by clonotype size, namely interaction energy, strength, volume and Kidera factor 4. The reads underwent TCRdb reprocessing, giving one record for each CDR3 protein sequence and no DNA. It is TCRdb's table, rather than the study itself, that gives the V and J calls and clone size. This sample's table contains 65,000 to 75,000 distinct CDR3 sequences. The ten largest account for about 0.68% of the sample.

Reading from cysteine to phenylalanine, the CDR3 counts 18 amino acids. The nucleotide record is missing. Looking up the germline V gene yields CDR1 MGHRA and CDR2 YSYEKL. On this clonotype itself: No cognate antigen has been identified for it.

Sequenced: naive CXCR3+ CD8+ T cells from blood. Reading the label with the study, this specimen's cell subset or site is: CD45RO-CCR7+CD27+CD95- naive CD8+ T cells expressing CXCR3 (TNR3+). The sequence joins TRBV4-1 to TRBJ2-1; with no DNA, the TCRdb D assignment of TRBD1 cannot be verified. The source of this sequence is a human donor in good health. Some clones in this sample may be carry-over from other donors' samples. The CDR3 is CASSQEGLGVSNKNEQFF.